Shown below are 20 T cell receptor beta chains from a single sample sequenced in a study of T cell responses to AZD1222 COVID-19 vaccine. Only in-frame clones appear in the TCRdb table, and some are missing; sequencing was by immunoSEQ multiplex PCR. Here the sample spans 150,000 to 200,000 clones, 80% to 95% being singletons. The source material was peripheral blood, sampled 28 days after the second AZD1222 dose. These receptors were collected from an adult who received the AZD1222 COVID-19 vaccine.

This chain uses TRBV14 with TRBJ2-7, with 15 bases matching TRBD2. After removal of 0 bases from V and 6 bases from J, the junction contained 15 bases not matched to a gene. Germline V gene sequence: CDR1 SGHDN, CDR2 FVKESK. CDR3 size: 20 residues. The CDR3 is CASSQEPGLAGGQRRSEQYF. DNA of the CDR3: TGTGCCAGCAGCCAAGAACCGGGACTAGCGGGAGGACAAAGGAGGAGCGAGCAGTACTTC.

This chain connects TRBV28 to TRBJ2-1, with 8 bases matching TRBD2. V was clipped by 5 bases and J by 4 bases; unmatched bases: 10. This CDR3 is 16 amino acids long. Germline CDR1 MDHEN, CDR2 SYDVKM. DNA of the CDR3: TGTGCCAGCAGTACGGACGGGAGGGCCCGATACAATGAGCAGTTCTTC. Protein sequence: CASSTDGRARYNEQFF.

The chain is built from TRBV3-1 (or the pseudogene TRBV3-2) and TRBJ2-5, with D unclear. V lost 0 bases, J lost 1 base, and 12 bases lay in between. The germline CDR1 and CDR2 sequences are LGHDT and YNNKEL (reference sequence). The CDR3 is 16 amino acids. The CDR3 DNA reads as TGTGCCAGCAGCCAAGATTGGGGATTGTCCCAAGAGACCCAGTACTTC. It translates to CASSQDWGLSQETQYF.

The CDR3 nucleotides read TGTGCCAGCAGCGCCACAGGGGGCTTAGAGACCCAGTACTTC. Translated, it gives CASSATGGLETQYF. V usage is TRBV7-3 and J usage is TRBJ2-5; 9 bases align to TRBD1. Germline CDR1 SGHTA, CDR2 FQGTGA. V shed 5 bases, J shed 4 bases, and the junction held 5 bases outside the gene matches. The CDR3 sequence is 14 residues long.

In nucleotides, the CDR3 is TGTGCCAGTAGTATTTGGGCTTTGGGGAGCAATCAGCCCCAGCATTTT. It translates to CASSIWALGSNQPQHF. The chain carries TRBV19 and TRBJ1-5; D gene unclear. The CDR3 consists of 16 residues. V dropped 3 bases and J dropped 1 base, with 13 bases sitting between them. Germline-derived CDR1 and CDR2 are LNHDA and SQIVND (reference sequence).

The chain joins TRBV19 to TRBJ1-1; the D gene is possibly TRBD1 (5 bases). With 5 bases removed from V and 4 bases from J, the gap between germline ends came to 11 bases. The CDR3 sequence is 13 residues long. The germline V gene has CDR1 LNHDA and CDR2 SQIVND (reference sequence). CDR3 coding DNA: TGTGCCAGTAGTTTCCCAGGGTCCACTGAAGCTTTCTTT. Translated: CASSFPGSTEAFF.

The chain has TRBV9 and TRBJ1-4; TRBD1 might be the D (6 bases). The germline V gene has CDR1 SGDLS and CDR2 YYNGEE. Trimming took 4 bases from V and 6 from J, leaving 16 bases between them. The length of the CDR3 is 15 residues. For the CDR3, the DNA is TGTGCCAGCAGCCCCCGAGACAGGCTTTATGAAAAACTGTTTTTT. Its translation: CASSPRDRLYEKLFF.

The chain links TRBV7-6 to TRBJ2-1; D gene ambiguous. Trimming stripped 1 base from V and 4 bases from J, with 8 bases between. This CDR3 comprises 14 residues. Germline CDR1 SGHVS, CDR2 FNYEAQ. The CDR3 loop reads CASSLVDPYNEQFF. The DNA of the CDR3 is TGTGCCAGCAGCTTAGTAGACCCATACAATGAGCAGTTCTTC.

This clone was found once. This chain links TRBV5-6 with TRBJ2-3; no reliable D call. V was trimmed by 1 base and J by 0 bases, leaving 9 bases between them. CDR1 is SGHDT and CDR2 is YYEEEE in the germline V gene. The CDR3 is 15 amino acids. In nucleotides, the CDR3 is TGTGCCAGCAGCTTGCGCAGTACTAGCACAGATACGCAGTATTTT. This sequence encodes CASSLRSTSTDTQYF.

The chain recombines TRBV5-1 with TRBJ1-4; a weak D match, TRBD1 (5 bases). The CDR3 is 16 amino acids. From germline, CDR1 is SGHRS and CDR2 YFSETQ. The V and J ends lost 1 base and 3 bases respectively, with 13 bases between them. CDR3 protein: CASSLWPGGANEKLFF. The CDR3 DNA is TGCGCCAGCAGCTTGTGGCCGGGGGGTGCTAATGAAAAACTGTTTTTT.

The chain joins TRBV19 to TRBJ1-2, with TRBD1 as a possible D gene (5 bases). The germline V and J ends were trimmed by 5 bases and 8 bases, with 18 bases remaining between them. The CDR3 is 14 amino acids. Germline values: CDR1 LNHDA, CDR2 SQIVND (reference sequence). The CDR3 nucleotides read TGTGCCAGTAGTCCTGGGACGGCCAATGGGGGCTACACCTTC. The encoded protein is CASSPGTANGGYTF.

The J gene is TRBJ1-6, the V gene TRBV12-3 or TRBV12-4; D call uncertain. CDR3 length: 12 residues. Trimming left V 6 bases short and J 8 bases short, with 8 bases between. The CDR3 nucleotides are TGTGCCAGCAGCCATCCTTATTCACCCCTCCACTTT. Translated, it gives CASSHPYSPLHF.

The V and J genes are TRBV6-5 and TRBJ1-1; the D gene is possibly TRBD1 (6 bases). The CDR3 spans 14 residues. Germline lookup yields CDR1 MNHEY and CDR2 SVGAGI. V gave up 0 bases and J gave up 4 bases, with 9 bases separating them. The CDR3 spells CASSYSGGATEAFF. Here the CDR3 DNA reads TGTGCCAGCAGTTACTCGGGGGGCGCCACTGAAGCTTTCTTT.

This sequence joins TRBV28 and TRBJ1-3; no clear D gene. In germline, CDR1 is MDHEN, CDR2 SYDVKM. CDR3 length: 14 amino acids. V was shortened by 8 bases and J by 4 bases, with 15 bases between the two germline ends. In DNA, the CDR3 is TGTGCCAGCCGTCCTTCGGCAGGAGGAAACACCATATATTTT. Amino acids: CASRPSAGGNTIYF.

The rearrangement uses TRBV4-1 and TRBJ1-1; no definite D call. Germline values: CDR1 MGHRA, CDR2 YSYEKL. The V gene lost 1 base and the J gene lost 5 bases, with 11 bases spanning the gap. The length of the CDR3 is 14 residues. The CDR3 protein is CASSQGDSETEAFF. The CDR3, as DNA: TGCGCCAGCAGCCAAGGGGATTCGGAGACTGAAGCTTTCTTT.

This clone was seen a few times. The chain recombines TRBV3-1 (or the pseudogene TRBV3-2) with TRBJ2-7; D is unresolved. The CDR3 is 13 residues long. Looked up from germline, CDR1 is LGHDT and CDR2 is YNNKEL (reference sequence). The ends were cut back, 4 bases at V and 7 bases at J, with 14 bases in the middle. The CDR3 protein is CASSPGGLWEQYF. As DNA, the CDR3 is TGTGCCAGCAGCCCCGGTGGTCTCTGGGAGCAGTACTTC.

The chain is built from TRBV4-2 and TRBJ2-2; unclear D gene. Trimming left V 0 bases short and J 2 bases short, with 7 bases between. The CDR3 extends over 15 amino acids. The germline V gene encodes CDR1 LGHNA and CDR2 YNFKEQ. This chain's CDR3 is CASSQETGNTGELFF. The CDR3 DNA sequence: TGTGCCAGCAGCCAAGAAACGGGTAACACCGGGGAGCTGTTTTTT.

The chain carries TRBV9 and TRBJ2-5, with 13 bases aligning to TRBD2. V lost 0 bases and J lost 5; bases outside the gene matches: 7. Germline V gene data show CDR1 as SGDLS and CDR2 as YYNGEE. This CDR3 has 17 amino acids. CDR3 sequence (DNA): TGTGCCAGCAGCGTAGGAGGACTAGCGGGGGAAACGGAGACCCAGTACTTC. Protein: CASSVGGLAGETETQYF.

This clone was picked up a small number of times. This chain connects TRBV3-1 (or the pseudogene TRBV3-2) to TRBJ1-1; D remains ambiguous. Germline CDR1 and CDR2: LGHDT and YNNKEL (reference sequence). The length of the CDR3 is 12 residues. Trimming left V 1 base short and J 7 bases short, with 7 bases between. DNA of the CDR3: TGTGCCAGCAGCCAAGTGGCGAGTGAAGCTTTCTTT. Translation gives CASSQVASEAFF.

The V and J genes are TRBV19 and TRBJ2-1; 8 bases are a match to TRBD2. In germline, CDR1 is LNHDA, CDR2 SQIVND (reference sequence). This CDR3 is built from 15 residues. V shed 9 bases and J 6 bases; nucleotides not matched to a gene: 13. CDR3 residues: CASRPSGGSLNEQFF. CDR3 DNA: TGTGCCAGCCGTCCCAGCGGGGGATCCCTCAATGAGCAGTTCTTC.